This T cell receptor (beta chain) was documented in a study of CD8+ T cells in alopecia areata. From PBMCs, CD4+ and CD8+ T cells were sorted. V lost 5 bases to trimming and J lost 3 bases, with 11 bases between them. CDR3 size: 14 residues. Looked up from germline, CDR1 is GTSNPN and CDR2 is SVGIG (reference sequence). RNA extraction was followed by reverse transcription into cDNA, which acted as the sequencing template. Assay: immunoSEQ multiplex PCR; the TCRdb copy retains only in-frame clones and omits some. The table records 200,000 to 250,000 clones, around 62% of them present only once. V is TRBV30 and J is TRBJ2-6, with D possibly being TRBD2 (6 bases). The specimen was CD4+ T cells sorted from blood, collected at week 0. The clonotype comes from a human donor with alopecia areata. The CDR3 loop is CAWGGTLGANVLTF. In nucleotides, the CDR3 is TGTGCCTGGGGGGGGACCCTTGGGGCCAACGTCCTGACTTTC. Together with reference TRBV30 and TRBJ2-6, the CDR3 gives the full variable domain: SQTIHQWPATLVQPVGSPLSLECTVEGTSNPNLYWYRQAAGRGLQLLFYSVGIGQISSEVPQNLSASRPQDRQFILSSKKLLLSDSGFYLCAWGGTLGANVLTFGAGSRLTVL.